The T cell receptor beta chain under discussion was sequenced for a study of T cell repertoires in cytomegalovirus infection. MiXCR, run by TCRdb on the reads, gives a single entry per CDR3 protein. The data contain around 300,000 distinct CDR3 sequences, about 25% of them singletons. The germline V gene encodes CDR1 SGHTA and CDR2 FQGNSA. Trimming took off 4 bases at V and 0 bases at J, with 10 bases between the two ends. This CDR3 contains 15 residues. The sample holds many counts of this clonotype. Sequenced sample: PBMCs. The TCR comes from a human donor in good health (CMV status not recorded). Some clones in this sample may be carry-over from other donors' samples. The chain carries TRBV7-2 and TRBJ1-3; no clear D. Written as DNA, the CDR3 is TGTGCCAGCAGCTCTACGGGCAGCTCTGGAAACACCATATATTTT. It yields the protein CASSSTGSSGNTIYF.